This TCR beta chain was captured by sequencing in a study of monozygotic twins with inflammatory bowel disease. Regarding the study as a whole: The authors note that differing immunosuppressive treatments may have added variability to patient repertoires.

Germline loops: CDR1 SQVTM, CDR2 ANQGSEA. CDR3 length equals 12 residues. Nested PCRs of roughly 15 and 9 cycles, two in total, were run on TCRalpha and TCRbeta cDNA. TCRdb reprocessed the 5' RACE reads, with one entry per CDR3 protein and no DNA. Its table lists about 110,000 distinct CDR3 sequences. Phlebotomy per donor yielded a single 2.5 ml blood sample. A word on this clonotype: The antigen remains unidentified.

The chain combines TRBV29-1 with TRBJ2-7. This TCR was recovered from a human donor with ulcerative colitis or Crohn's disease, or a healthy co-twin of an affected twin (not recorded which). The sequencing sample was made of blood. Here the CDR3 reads CSVENGTYEQYF.